This is a list of T cell receptor beta chains from one sample in a study of graft-versus-host responses after intestinal transplantation. TCRdb keeps only in-frame clones here, not all; method: immunoSEQ multiplex PCR. The data contain roughly 90,000 clones, around 89% of them seen just once; the ten biggest clones take up about 0.27%. Their recognized antigens are unknown. Material: unstimulated CD4+ T cells sorted from spleen or lymph node cells, obtained before transplant. The receptor set was obtained from a human donor who was the organ donor for an intestinal transplant. Both conserved end residues are part of each CDR3. Each record gives: CDR3 DNA, CDR3 protein, V gene, J gene, D gene, clone size. The D gene is left open where the match is weak. Size is stated for part of the rows, as once, few or many counts, or as a class when the clone is expanded.

TGTGCCAGCACGCCGAGATCGGGGAAGGCCCACGAGCAGTACTTC,CASTPRSGKAHEQYF,TRBV6-1,TRBJ2-7,.,.
TGTGCCAGCAGCTTAGTGGGAGGACTAGCGGGAGGGTACGAGCAGTACTTC,CASSLVGGLAGGYEQYF,TRBV7-2,TRBJ2-7,TRBD2,.
TGTGCCAGCAGCACCTTAGCGGGAAGAAGGGCAGATACGCAGTATTTT,CASSTLAGRRADTQYF,TRBV5-4,TRBJ2-3,TRBD2,.
TGTGCCTGGAGTGTCCTAGGAGGGAACACTGAAGCTTTCTTT,CAWSVLGGNTEAFF,TRBV30,TRBJ1-1,.,.
TGTGCCAGCAGCCAGGGAAAGCGTCTCCGAGAGACCCAGTACTTC,CASSQGKRLRETQYF,TRBV11-2,TRBJ2-5,.,.
TGCGCCAGCAGCCCCAAGGGGGAGACCCAGTACTTC,CASSPKGETQYF,TRBV4-1,TRBJ2-5,.,.
TGCGCCAGCAGCCAGTTCCTAGCGGGAGGGCCTTTGCAGGAGACCCAGTACTTC,CASSQFLAGGPLQETQYF,TRBV4-3,TRBJ2-5,TRBD2,.
TGTGCCAGCAGTTACCGCGCTGAAGCTTTCTTT,CASSYRAEAFF,TRBV6-6,TRBJ1-1,.,once
TGTGCCAGCATTACGGTCACTGTGGGAGACGAGCAGTACTTC,CASITVTVGDEQYF,TRBV6-6,TRBJ2-7,.,.
TGCGCCAGCAGCCTGGCTTTCGGCTACGAGCAGTACTTC,CASSLAFGYEQYF,TRBV5-1,TRBJ2-7,.,.
TGTGCCAGCAGGCCCCGGACTAGCGTTGATACGCAGTATTTT,CASRPRTSVDTQYF,TRBV2,TRBJ2-3,TRBD2,.
TGTGCCAGCAGCGTACGAATAACTAGCGGGGGGGCGGCCGGGGAGCTGTTTTTT,CASSVRITSGGAAGELFF,TRBV9,TRBJ2-2,TRBD2,.
TGCGCCAGCAGCTCGGAGGGGACCCAGTACTTC,CASSSEGTQYF,TRBV5-1,TRBJ2-5,.,.
TGTGCCAGCAGCTCCCGAGGACAGGGGACGAACACCGGGGAGCTGTTTTTT,CASSSRGQGTNTGELFF,TRBV9,TRBJ2-2,TRBD1,.
TGCGCCAGCAGCTTGGGACAGCACACTGAAGCTTTCTTT,CASSLGQHTEAFF,TRBV5-1,TRBJ1-1,.,.
TGTGCCAGTAGCAGGACAGGGGGAGGCTACGAGCAGTACTTC,CASSRTGGGYEQYF,TRBV19,TRBJ2-7,TRBD1,.
TGTGCCACCAGCAGGGCAACCGGGACAGGGGAAAATGGCTACACCTTC,CATSRATGTGENGYTF,TRBV15,TRBJ1-2,TRBD1,.
TGCGCCAGCAGCCAAGCACAAACAGGTCGTGGGGGCTACACCTTC,CASSQAQTGRGGYTF,TRBV4-1,TRBJ1-2,.,.
TGTGCCAGCAGTTCACAAGTGACGGGGGGGTTCCAAGAGACCCAGTACTTC,CASSSQVTGGFQETQYF,TRBV27,TRBJ2-5,TRBD2,.
TGTGCCAGCTCACGAGACAGGGGCAGGAACGAGCAGTACTTC,CASSRDRGRNEQYF,TRBV18,TRBJ2-7,TRBD1,.
TGTGCCAGCAGTTTATCACCTAGCGGACTCTCTGGGGCCAACGTCCTGACTTTC,CASSLSPSGLSGANVLTF,TRBV27,TRBJ2-6,TRBD2,.
TGTGCCTGGGGCAAGACAGGGCGAGCCTCACCCCTCCACTTT,CAWGKTGRASPLHF,TRBV30,TRBJ1-6,TRBD1,.
TGTGCCTGGAGCCCGACTAGCCGCCAAGAGACCCAGTACTTC,CAWSPTSRQETQYF,TRBV30,TRBJ2-5,TRBD2,few
TGCGCCTGCCAAGGACGGGGTATCGGAGAGGCCCAGTACTTC,CACQGRGIGEAQYF,TRBV5-1,TRBJ2-5,.,.
TGTGCCAGCAGGGGAGACGGTGAAAAACTGTTTTTT,CASRGDGEKLFF,TRBV2,TRBJ1-4,.,.
TGTGCCAGCTCACCCAGACAGGGCGGTAGCGAGCAGTACTTC,CASSPRQGGSEQYF,TRBV18,TRBJ2-7,TRBD1,.
TGTGCCAGCAGCCAACCGGACAGGGGGGCCTCAACCCAGTACTTC,CASSQPDRGASTQYF,TRBV4-2,TRBJ2-7,TRBD1,.
TGTTGTAGCGACTACTACAATGAGCAGTTCTTC,CCSDYYNEQFF,TRBV2,TRBJ2-1,.,.
TGTGCCAGCAGCGCGTCTAGCACAGATACGCAGTATTTT,CASSASSTDTQYF,TRBV5-8,TRBJ2-3,.,.
TGTGCCAGCAGCCCACAGGGTATCCATGAGCAGTTCTTC,CASSPQGIHEQFF,TRBV2,TRBJ2-1,.,.
TGTGCCAGCAGCTTAGCCCCCTCACTAGCGGGGGGGGACAATGAGCAGTTCTTC,CASSLAPSLAGGDNEQFF,TRBV7-2,TRBJ2-1,TRBD2,.
TGCGCCAGCAGCTTGGCACAGGGTGGCGAGCAGTACTTC,CASSLAQGGEQYF,TRBV5-1,TRBJ2-7,.,.
TGTGCCAGCAGCCTAGATCCGCCGCGATCAGATACGCAGTATTTT,CASSLDPPRSDTQYF,TRBV11-1,TRBJ2-3,.,.
TGTGCCAGCAGTTTGCCGCACAGGGGGTCAGATACGCAGTATTTT,CASSLPHRGSDTQYF,TRBV28,TRBJ2-3,TRBD1,.
TGTGCCAGCAGCTTGGTCGGGTACGAGCAGTACTTC,CASSLVGYEQYF,TRBV5-5,TRBJ2-7,.,once
TGTGCCAGCAGTCAGGGGGTCGGCTATGGCTACACCTTC,CASSQGVGYGYTF,TRBV27,TRBJ1-2,TRBD1,.
TGTGCCAGCAGCGACCGACTAGCGGGGCACACCGGGGAGCTGTTTTTT,CASSDRLAGHTGELFF,TRBV9,TRBJ2-2,TRBD2,.
TGTGCCAGGGGACTAGCGGGGGCAGATACGCAGTATTTT,CARGLAGADTQYF,TRBV30,TRBJ2-3,TRBD2,.
TGTGCCAGCCGAGGTGGGGGGTTTACTGAAGCTTTCTTT,CASRGGGFTEAFF,TRBV18,TRBJ1-1,.,.
TGTGCCAGCAGCCTCCGGCGATCAGCGGGAGGGGATACGCAGTATTTT,CASSLRRSAGGDTQYF,TRBV7-8,TRBJ2-3,TRBD2,.
TGTGCCAGCAGCCCTTCGAGGGGGAGCCTTGAGCAGTACTTC,CASSPSRGSLEQYF,TRBV11-2,TRBJ2-7,.,few
TGTGCCAGCAGTTTATTTGGGCAGCCCATTAACACCGGGGAGCTGTTTTTT,CASSLFGQPINTGELFF,TRBV27,TRBJ2-2,.,.
TGCGCCAGCAGCTTTGTTGGGACTAGTCACACCGGGGAGCTGTTTTTT,CASSFVGTSHTGELFF,TRBV5-1,TRBJ2-2,TRBD2,.
TGCGCCAGCCGGAGGACCTCGGGCGAAAACTACGAGCAGTACTTC,CASRRTSGENYEQYF,TRBV5-1,TRBJ2-7,.,.